The rows below give T cell receptor beta chains drawn from one sample of a study of blood T cell repertoires in COVID-19. The table came from immunoSEQ multiplex PCR; TCRdb's copy has only in-frame clones and leaves some out. The sample records about 250,000 clones, around 89% being singletons. Sequenced sample: PBMCs or T cells enriched from blood (not recorded which). The receptors derive from a woman between 18 and 30 years old who had recovered from COVID-19. Both conserved end residues are part of each CDR3. The D gene is left open where the match is weak. Some rows have no size entry. The others give once, few or many, or a class for an expanded clone.

NA | TRBJ2-3 | TRBV27 | NA | CASSPYPPHTQYF | TGTGCCAGCAGTCCCTACCCGCCCCATACGCAGTATTTT
TRBD1 | TRBJ2-3 | TRBV4-2 | NA | CASSRDRGRADTQYF | TGTGCCAGCAGCAGGGACAGGGGGCGGGCAGATACGCAGTATTTT
NA | TRBJ1-1 | TRBV15 | NA | CATTGGQRAFF | TGTGCCACCACCGGAGGACAGAGGGCTTTCTTT
NA | TRBJ1-1 | TRBV5-6 | once | CASSWATEAFF | TGTGCCAGCAGCTGGGCCACTGAAGCTTTCTTT
TRBD1 | TRBJ2-5 | TRBV7-7 | NA | CASTRLISDRDETQYF | TGTGCTAGCACCCGCCTTATCTCCGACAGGGATGAGACCCAGTACTTC
NA | TRBJ1-1 | TRBV12-3/TRBV12-4 | NA | CASSVLGLYEAFF | TGTGCCAGCAGCGTTCTGGGCCTATATGAAGCTTTCTTT
TRBD1 | TRBJ1-2 | TRBV6-5 | NA | CASLGQGRVEDGYTF | TGTGCCAGCCTCGGACAGGGGAGGGTTGAAGATGGCTACACCTTC
NA | TRBJ1-6 | TRBV3-1/TRBV3-2 | NA | CASTLKPAFGGDSPLHF | TGTGCCAGCACCCTAAAGCCTGCTTTCGGCGGAGATTCACCCCTCCACTTT
NA | TRBJ1-3 | TRBV30 | NA | CAWSVGVTLSGNTIYF | TGTGCCTGGAGTGTGGGAGTCACCCTCTCTGGAAACACCATATATTTT
TRBD2 | TRBJ2-5 | TRBV9 | NA | CASSVGRGVQETQYF | TGTGCCAGCAGCGTAGGGCGGGGGGTGCAAGAGACCCAGTACTTC
TRBD1 | TRBJ1-1 | TRBV5-1 | NA | CASGDRGLPNTEAFF | TGCGCCAGCGGGGACAGGGGCCTACCTAACACTGAAGCTTTCTTT
TRBD1 | TRBJ2-7 | TRBV6-5 | NA | CASSHDRGEQYF | TGTGCCAGCAGCCACGACAGGGGCGAGCAGTACTTC
TRBD1 | TRBJ1-5 | TRBV6-5 | few | CASSRDRGYQPQHF | TGTGCCAGCAGCCGGGACAGGGGATATCAGCCCCAGCATTTT
TRBD2 | TRBJ2-3 | TRBV6-4 | NA | CASSEGLAGVTTDTQYF | TGTGCCAGCAGTGAGGGACTAGCGGGGGTTACTACAGATACGCAGTATTTT
NA | TRBJ2-2 | TRBV3-1/TRBV3-2 | NA | CASSQGAGGANTGELFF | TGTGCCAGCAGCCAGGGGGCTGGGGGCGCGAACACCGGGGAGCTGTTTTTT
NA | TRBJ1-2 | TRBV21-1 | NA | CASSPPRTGSFGYYGYTF | TGTGCCAGCAGCCCGCCCCGGACAGGGTCCTTCGGGTACTATGGCTACACCTTC
NA | TRBJ1-2 | TRBV29-1 | NA | CSVQQGDGYTF | TGCAGCGTCCAACAGGGAGATGGCTACACCTTC
NA | TRBJ2-6 | TRBV5-1 | NA | CASSSNNRAGANVLTF | TGCGCCAGCAGCTCAAACAACAGGGCTGGGGCCAACGTCCTGACTTTC
TRBD1 | TRBJ1-2 | TRBV10-3 | NA | CAISDQGQGARGYTF | TGTGCCATCAGTGACCAGGGACAGGGGGCGCGAGGCTACACCTTC
NA | TRBJ1-5 | TRBV7-8 | NA | CASSLDGGGDRNQPQHF | TGTGCCAGCAGCTTAGACGGCGGAGGGGATCGCAATCAGCCCCAGCATTTT
TRBD1 | TRBJ1-3 | TRBV10-1 | NA | CASRDRPQLRLSGNTIYF | TGCGCCAGCCGGGACAGGCCTCAATTAAGGCTATCTGGAAACACCATATATTTT
NA | TRBJ1-1 | TRBV13 | NA | CASSLEQGSEAFF | TGTGCCAGCAGCTTAGAACAGGGATCTGAAGCTTTCTTT
TRBD2 | TRBJ2-1 | TRBV7-9 | NA | CASSSGASGGPGEQFF | TGTGCCAGCAGCTCTGGGGCTAGCGGGGGGCCCGGGGAGCAGTTCTTC
TRBD1 | TRBJ2-7 | TRBV19 | NA | CASSIDRDRAYEQYF | TGTGCCAGTAGTATAGACCGGGACAGGGCCTACGAGCAGTACTTC
NA | TRBJ1-5 | TRBV6-5 | NA | CASSYRGPNQPQHF | TGTGCCAGCAGTTACAGGGGCCCCAATCAGCCCCAGCATTTT
TRBD1 | TRBJ2-7 | TRBV5-4 | NA | CASSFTGQGAYEQYF | TGTGCCAGCAGCTTCACCGGACAGGGTGCCTACGAGCAGTACTTC
NA | TRBJ1-4 | TRBV2 | once | CASSEEGGDEKLFF | TGTGCCAGCAGTGAAGAGGGGGGGGATGAAAAACTGTTTTTT
TRBD2 | TRBJ2-7 | TRBV7-2 | NA | CASSAGLPSSYEQYF | TGTGCCAGCAGCGCGGGACTACCCAGCTCCTACGAGCAGTACTTC
TRBD1 | TRBJ1-1 | TRBV5-1 | NA | CASSPQGTGALAFF | TGCGCCAGCAGCCCCCAAGGAACAGGGGCGTTGGCTTTCTTT
TRBD2 | TRBJ2-1 | TRBV9 | few | CASSADGGADNEQFF | TGTGCCAGCAGCGCAGACGGGGGGGCGGACAATGAGCAGTTCTTC
TRBD1 | TRBJ2-3 | TRBV11-3 | NA | CASSQTGVVTDTQYF | TGTGCCAGCAGCCAAACAGGGGTAGTCACAGATACGCAGTATTTT
TRBD1 | TRBJ1-3 | TRBV7-8 | NA | CASIPGTGVYSGNTIYF | TGTGCCAGCATCCCCGGGACAGGAGTTTACTCTGGAAACACCATATATTTT
NA | TRBJ2-7 | TRBV28 | NA | CASSLGRGWYEQYF | TGTGCCAGCAGTTTAGGTAGGGGTTGGTACGAGCAGTACTTC
NA | TRBJ1-2 | TRBV5-1 | NA | CASSPISGNYGYTF | TGCGCCAGCAGCCCCATTAGCGGGAACTATGGCTACACCTTC
NA | TRBJ1-2 | TRBV23-1 | NA | CASSQQDRHYGYTF | TGCGCCAGCAGTCAACAAGACAGACACTATGGCTACACCTTC
TRBD1 | TRBJ1-1 | TRBV10-3 | NA | CAISGWTGENTEAFF | TGTGCCATCAGTGGGTGGACAGGAGAGAACACTGAAGCTTTCTTT
NA | TRBJ2-1 | TRBV7-2 | NA | CASSLQGFQEQFF | TGTGCCAGCAGCTTACAGGGTTTCCAAGAGCAGTTCTTC